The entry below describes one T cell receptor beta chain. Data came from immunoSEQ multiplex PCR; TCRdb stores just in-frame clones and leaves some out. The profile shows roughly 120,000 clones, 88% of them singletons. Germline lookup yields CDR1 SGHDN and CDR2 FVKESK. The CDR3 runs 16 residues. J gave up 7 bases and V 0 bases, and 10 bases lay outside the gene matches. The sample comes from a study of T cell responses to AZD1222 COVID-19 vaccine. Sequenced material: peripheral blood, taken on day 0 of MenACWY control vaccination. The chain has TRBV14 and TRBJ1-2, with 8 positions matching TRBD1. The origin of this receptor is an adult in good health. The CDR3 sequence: CASSQESGRGLIGYTF. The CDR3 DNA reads TGTGCCAGCAGCCAAGAGTCGGGCAGGGGGCTTATTGGCTACACCTTC.